This TCR beta chain appears in the sequencing data of a study of cytomegalovirus exposure and HLA in healthy donors. Study results and limitations: Segments of the TCR beta V type were, in most cases, productive about 87% or about 30% of the time in an earlier analysis. Three chains linked to CMV were shown in vitro to be specific for CMV antigens. Around 18,000 TCR beta sequences were associated with HLA alleles at 0.05 false discovery rate in a later analysis.

The germline V gene has CDR1 SGHNT and CDR2 YYREEE (reference sequence). This CDR3 has 15 amino acids. V dropped 1 base and J dropped 0 bases, with 8 bases sitting between them. The PCR had 60 Vbeta and 13 Jbeta primers. Profiled with immunoSEQ multiplex PCR; TCRdb holds only in-frame clones, not every one. This table holds approximately 97,000 clones, about four fifths found once. Concerning this clone: Its specificity is unknown.

This clonotype originated in a man aged 40-55 years in good health and CMV-seropositive. Material: PBMCs. The chain uses TRBV5-4 and TRBJ1-3; D remains ambiguous. The CDR3 DNA reads as TGTGCCAGCAGCTTGCCAGGCCGCTCTGGAAACACCATATATTTT. Encoded protein: CASSLPGRSGNTIYF.